This TCR beta chain comes out of a study of T cells in Graves' hyperthyroidism and ophthalmopathy. Study at large: Pretreatment peripheral blood was obtained at initial diagnosis. Overall study findings and caveats: Most thyroid clonotypes expanded above 0.001 were also detected in blood.

RNA transcripts gave rise to amplified TCR beta CDR3 regions. Initially, a first-round RT-PCR of the TCR CDR3 employed the HTBI primer set. TCRdb processed the multiplex PCR reads anew with MiXCR; each CDR3 protein has one entry. This sample has some 510,000 distinct CDR3 sequences, with around 20% found just once. With regard to this clonotype: Its antigen is unidentified. A much larger clone lies one base from this, so it may be a read error.

Newly diagnosed patients aged 18 to 65 had hyperthyroidism of under 2 months' duration. Germline V gene sequence: CDR1 SGHAT, CDR2 FQNNGV. The CDR3 contains 12 residues. This receptor was taken from a man younger than 35 with Graves' hyperthyroidism. Sequencing was carried out using blood. This chain joins TRBV11-2 and TRBJ1-1; D is unresolved. The CDR3 region has the DNA TGTGCCAGTAGAGGCAGTCGCACTGAAGCTTGCTTT. It yields the protein CASRGSRTEACF.